Listed below are T cell receptor beta chains from one sample, sequenced in a study of circulating CD8 cells and anti-PD-1 response in melanoma. TCRdb independently ran MiXCR on the reads; one entry per CDR3 protein. Here the sample spans a few hundred distinct CDR3 sequences, more than 8.5% being singletons. The material was CD8+ T cells from PBMCs, obtained at baseline or after one month of anti-PD-1 therapy (not recorded which). The source is a human donor with melanoma. The CDR3 runs from the conserved cysteine through the conserved F or W. The order of the fields is J gene, V gene, D gene, CDR3 protein. A D gene is named only where the DNA matches it firmly.

TRBJ2-3 | TRBV19 | NA | CASSMGPGTDTQYF
TRBJ1-2 | TRBV27 | NA | CASKTTDSIYGYTF
TRBJ2-1 | TRBV2 | NA | CASNSLIEQFF
TRBJ2-7 | TRBV5-1 | NA | CASSPGSYTGYEQYF
TRBJ2-7 | TRBV10-2 | NA | CASSIANVAYEQYF
TRBJ1-4 | TRBV27 | NA | CASRPGPPVGKLFF
TRBJ2-3 | TRBV20-1 | TRBD2 | CSARDLAGVPITQYF
TRBJ1-2 | TRBV4-3 | NA | CASSQDGRFYGYTF
TRBJ2-5 | TRBV6-1 | TRBD2 | CASSYSISSGRQETQYF
TRBJ1-2 | TRBV2 | NA | CASFGANYGYTF